The present TCR beta chain was sequenced within a study of CD8+ T cells in alopecia areata. Study in general: Tofacitinib treatment spanned 6 to 18 months, with 6 months off drug afterward.

The CDR3 consists of 16 residues. Germline CDR1 SGHTA, CDR2 FQGNSA. Trimming took 5 bases from V and 4 from J, leaving 18 bases between them. Sequencing templates came from extracted RNA that was reverse transcribed into cDNA. This table comes from immunoSEQ multiplex PCR, and its TCRdb copy is limited to in-frame clones, with some not included. The table has 13,000 or so clones, roughly three fifths seen once; the top ten hold 10% to 15%. Both peripheral blood and punch biopsies of lesional scalp skin were obtained from patients who had alopecia areata. The sequenced sample was skin. The genes are TRBV7-2 and TRBJ2-1; unclear D gene. This TCR came from a human donor with alopecia areata. CDR3 nucleotides: TGTGCCAGCAGCGTTCCTCAGCTCGGCGGTTACAATGAGCAGTTCTTC. Encoded protein: CASSVPQLGGYNEQFF. Together with reference TRBV7-2 and TRBJ2-1, the CDR3 gives the full variable domain: GAGVSQSPSNKVTEKGKDVELRCDPISGHTALYWYRQSLGQGLEFLIYFQGNSAPDKSGLPSDRFSAERTGGSVSTLTIQRTQQEDSAVYLCASSVPQLGGYNEQFFGPGTRLTVL.